This entry lists 27 T cell receptor beta chains sequenced from one sample in a study of identical twins. TCRdb re-analysed the 5' RACE reads in MiXCR, keeping a single row per CDR3 protein. The top ten hold approximately 3% of the sample, which has 550,000 to 700,000 distinct CDR3 sequences, over 8.5% seen once. These records were also assigned to another study, of yellow fever vaccine responses in identical twins.

Sample: PBMCs. The source of these receptors is a woman aged 18-29 years in good health.

V is TRBV27 and J is TRBJ2-1; 9 bases are shared with TRBD2. There are 17 residues in the CDR3. Per germline, CDR1 MNHEY and CDR2 SMNVEV (reference sequence). Germline trimming cut 1 base from V and 8 bases from J; bases unmatched to any gene: 12. DNA for the CDR3: TGTGCCAGCAGTTTATTGGGTGCGGGAGGGCCAAAGGATGAGCAGTTCTTC. Translated: CASSLLGAGGPKDEQFF.

Only a few counts were recorded for this clonotype. The chain employs TRBV29-1 and TRBJ2-3; 11 positions match TRBD2. This CDR3 is 15 amino acids long. CDR1 SQVTM and CDR2 ANQGSEA come from the germline V gene. V lost 3 bases, J lost 6 bases, and 8 bases stayed unmatched. The CDR3 spells CSVDFGTSGEDTQYF. CDR3 nucleotides: TGCAGCGTTGACTTCGGGACTAGCGGAGAGGATACGCAGTATTTT.

The V gene is TRBV7-3, the J gene TRBJ2-1, with 10 bases that match TRBD2. Looked up from germline, CDR1 is SGHTA and CDR2 is FQGTGA. The J segment lost 7 bases and the V segment lost 2 bases, leaving 5 bases of the junction unmatched. The CDR3 has 15 residues. CDR3 in amino acids: CASSLGLSGGNEQFF. CDR3 coding DNA: TGTGCCAGCAGCTTAGGCCTTAGCGGGGGGAATGAGCAGTTCTTC.

This clonotype was seen ten or more times. The chain carries TRBV6-1 and TRBJ2-2; 7 positions agree with TRBD2. Germline values: CDR1 MNHNS, CDR2 SASEGT. This CDR3 spans 14 amino acids. Losses at the gene ends were 6 bases for V and 6 bases for J; bases not matched to a gene: 7. The CDR3 spells CASSRGEGPGELFF. The CDR3 DNA reads as TGTGCCAGCAGCCGAGGGGAGGGCCCCGGGGAGCTGTTTTTT.

The chain joins TRBV6-1 to TRBJ2-2; 8 bases align to TRBD2. Germline trimming cut 4 bases from V and 5 bases from J; bases unmatched to any gene: 12. Germline values: CDR1 MNHNS, CDR2 SASEGT. The CDR3 sequence is 17 residues long. CDR3 DNA sequence: TGTGCCAGCAGTGTGGTCTTCTTGGTAGCGGGAACCGGGGAGCTGTTTTTT. Residues: CASSVVFLVAGTGELFF.

V and J are TRBV6-5 and TRBJ2-1, with 10 bases aligning to TRBD1. This CDR3 region has 16 residues. J lost 6 bases, V lost 2 bases, and 7 bases had no gene match. Germline V lookup: CDR1 MNHEY, CDR2 SVGAGI. The CDR3 DNA is TGTGCCAGCAGTTACCGGGACAGGGGCGGGTCCAATGAGCAGTTCTTC. Residues: CASSYRDRGGSNEQFF.

The chain couples TRBV20-1 to TRBJ2-7; weak D call: TRBD2 (6 bases). The CDR3 loop spans 16 amino acids. V lost 0 bases and J 0 bases, leaving 15 bases between the germline ends. Germline V CDR1 and CDR2: DFQATT, SNEGSKA (reference sequence). The CDR3 coding sequence is TGCAGTGCTAGAGATTACCGGGACTTAAGCTCCTACGAGCAGTACTTC. This encodes CSARDYRDLSSYEQYF.

The rearrangement joins TRBV6-2 or TRBV6-3 to TRBJ2-1, with 12 positions matching TRBD2. This CDR3 is built from 14 residues. Germline CDR1 reads MNHEY; CDR2 reads SVGEGT. The V gene end was trimmed by 5 bases and the J gene end by 12 bases; junction bases not matched to a gene: 8. The CDR3 coding sequence is TGTGCCAGCAGTGACCCCATGACTAGCGGGGGGCAGTTCTTC. Encoded protein: CASSDPMTSGGQFF.

Ten or more counts support this clonotype. The rearrangement joins TRBV3-1 to TRBJ2-1; 9 bases line up with TRBD2. The CDR3 spans 15 residues. V shed 4 bases, J shed 6 bases, and the junction held 7 bases outside the gene matches. Germline V gene lookup returns CDR1 LGHDT and CDR2 YNNKEL (reference sequence). The CDR3 DNA is TGTGCCAGCAGCCCACCAGCGGGAGGTCCCAATGAGCAGTTCTTC. Translation gives CASSPPAGGPNEQFF.

This rearrangement joins TRBV27 to TRBJ2-5, with 7 bases fitting TRBD1. V shed 8 bases and J 0 bases; nucleotides not matched to a gene: 9. The CDR3 totals 15 residues. Looked up from germline, CDR1 is MNHEY and CDR2 is SMNVEV (reference sequence). The chain's CDR3 is CASPTRGQNQETQYF. As DNA, the CDR3 is TGTGCCAGCCCAACTCGGGGACAGAACCAAGAGACCCAGTACTTC.

This chain joins TRBV15 and TRBJ2-3; D may be TRBD1 or TRBD2 (6 bases each). Germline assignment: CDR1 LNHNV and CDR2 YYDKDF (reference sequence). The CDR3 is 17 residues long. Trimming pared 0 bases from V and 0 bases from J, leaving 13 bases between. CDR3 loop: CATSRDPPGASTDTQYF. The CDR3 DNA reads as TGTGCCACCAGCAGAGATCCCCCGGGGGCTAGCACAGATACGCAGTATTTT.

The chain is built from TRBV23-1 and TRBJ2-7; D gene uncertain. TRBV23-1 carries the ORF label, with uncertain function. There are 8 residues in the CDR3. V was pared by 11 bases and J by 3 bases, with 2 bases between. The CDR3 protein is CAHYEQYF. CDR3 sequence (DNA): TGCGCCCACTACGAGCAGTACTTC.

This clonotype turned up a few times. The V and J genes are TRBV25-1 and TRBJ2-5; unclear D gene. The CDR3 has 15 amino acids. Trimming removed 0 bases at V and 1 base at J, with 9 bases between. The germline V gene encodes CDR1 MGHDK and CDR2 SYGVNS. The CDR3 spells CASSEYSGVQETQYF. For the CDR3, the DNA is TGTGCCAGCAGTGAATACTCAGGAGTCCAAGAGACCCAGTACTTC.

The genes are TRBV10-3 and TRBJ2-7, with TRBD1 matching over 9 bases. J gave up 3 bases and V 4 bases, and 4 bases lay outside the gene matches. The CDR3 length is 14 residues. Looked up from germline, CDR1 is ENHRY and CDR2 is SYGVKD. The CDR3 sequence is CAISGTGQGYEQYF. The CDR3 region has the DNA TGTGCCATCAGTGGGACGGGACAGGGCTACGAGCAGTACTTC.

The chain carries TRBV3-1 and TRBJ2-6; D perhaps matches TRBD1 (6 bases). Trimming took off 5 bases at V and 2 bases at J, with 10 bases between the two ends. CDR1 and CDR2 (germline): LGHDT, YNNKEL (reference sequence). This CDR3 comprises 15 residues. CDR3 in DNA: TGTGCCAGCAGCACTCCAGGGGCTGGGGCCAACGTCCTGACTTTC. Translation gives CASSTPGAGANVLTF. Full variable domain (remainder filled in from reference TRBV3-1 and TRBJ2-6): DTAVSQTPKYLVTQMGNDKSIKCEQNLGHDTMYWYKQDSKKFLKIMFSYNNKELIINETVPNRFSPKSPDKAHLNLHINSLELGDSAVYFCASSTPGAGANVLTFGAGSRLTVL.

This clonotype was recorded many times. CDR3 sequence reads: CASSLIATDTQYF. In nucleotides, the CDR3 is TGTGCCAGCAGCCTAATAGCCACAGATACGCAGTATTTT. J is TRBJ2-3 and V is TRBV7-2; D gene unclear. The CDR3 runs 13 residues. V dropped 5 bases and J dropped 2 bases, with 8 bases sitting between them. Germline V lookup: CDR1 SGHTA, CDR2 FQGNSA.

This clonotype was seen repeatedly, ten times or more. The rearrangement links TRBV9 to TRBJ2-2; D is unclear. CDR1 and CDR2 (germline): SGDLS, YYNGEE. V lost 0 bases and J lost 6, with 3 bases in between. This CDR3 contains 12 residues. The CDR3 DNA sequence: TGTGCCAGCAGCGTAGCGGCCGGGGAGCTGTTTTTT. Translated, it gives CASSVAAGELFF. Variable domain in full (rest from reference TRBV9 and TRBJ2-2): DSGVTQTPKHLITATGQRVTLRCSPRSGDLSVYWYQQSLDQGLQFLIQYYNGEERAKGNILERFSAQQFPDLHSELNLSSLELGDSALYFCASSVAAGELFFGEGSRLTVL.

Only a few counts were recorded for this clonotype. The gene calls are TRBV28 and TRBJ2-1, with 8 nucleotides matching TRBD2. Germline loops: CDR1 MDHEN, CDR2 SYDVKM. The CDR3 consists of 14 residues. Trimming took 6 bases from V and 5 from J; bases not matched to a gene: 6. CDR3 sequence: CASRKNSGNNEQFF. CDR3 nucleotides: TGTGCCAGCAGAAAAAATAGCGGGAACAATGAGCAGTTCTTC.

This clonotype appeared a few times. The chain couples TRBV6-2 or TRBV6-3 to TRBJ2-7; no reliable D call. Germline loops: CDR1 MNHEY, CDR2 SVGEGT. The CDR3 has 14 amino acids. The ends were cut back, 5 bases at V and 2 bases at J, with 13 bases in the middle. The DNA of the CDR3 is TGTGCCAGCAGTACCGGGTTAGTTCCCTACGAGCAGTACTTC. Translation gives CASSTGLVPYEQYF.

The rearrangement links TRBV24-1 to TRBJ2-3; tentative D call: TRBD1 (5 bases). CDR1 and CDR2 from the germline V gene are KGHDR and SFDVKD. V was pared by 4 bases and J by 6 bases, with 19 bases between. The CDR3 is 16 amino acids. CDR3 sequence: CATSEGLAGLFDTQYF. The CDR3, as DNA: TGTGCCACCAGTGAAGGTCTGGCAGGGTTGTTTGATACGCAGTATTTT.

This clonotype occurred a few times. The gene calls are TRBV6-2 or TRBV6-3 and TRBJ2-6; a weak D match, TRBD1 (5 bases). Germline-derived CDR1 and CDR2 are MNHEY and SVGEGT. The CDR3 loop spans 15 amino acids. The V end lost 11 bases, the J end lost 0 bases, and 14 bases lay between the germline ends. CDR3 in DNA: TGTGCCGGAAAGGGGCGAGGCTCTGGGGCCAACGTCCTGACTTTC. Protein: CAGKGRGSGANVLTF.

The chain combines TRBV20-1 with TRBJ2-3; TRBD1 might be the D (6 bases). Germline values: CDR1 DFQATT, CDR2 SNEGSKA (reference sequence). The CDR3 contains 13 residues. Deletions cut 8 bases from V and 1 base from J, with 13 bases between. DNA of the CDR3: TGCAGTCGGCAACAGGGTGGCACAGATACGCAGTATTTT. As protein: CSRQQGGTDTQYF.

This clonotype has at least ten counts. In nucleotides, the CDR3 is TGTGCCAGCAGTGAGACTAGCGGGGGGCAAGATACGCAGTATTTT. Its translation is CASSETSGGQDTQYF. The chain links TRBV12-3 or TRBV12-4 to TRBJ2-3, with 13 bases aligning to TRBD2. With 5 bases clipped from V and 5 bases from J, the junction kept 4 bases outside the gene matches. The CDR3 is 15 residues long.

The table lists this clonotype with many counts. The genes are TRBV7-9 and TRBJ2-5; no definite D call. This CDR3 contains 12 residues. The germline CDR1 and CDR2 sequences are SEHNR and FQNEAQ (reference sequence). Trimming removed 0 bases at V and 4 bases at J, with 3 bases between. DNA for the CDR3: TGTGCCAGCAGCTTAGCGGCAGAGACCCAGTACTTC. Translated, it gives CASSLAAETQYF. Together with reference TRBV7-9 and TRBJ2-5, the CDR3 gives the full variable domain: DTGVSQNPRHKITKRGQNVTFRCDPISEHNRLYWYRQTLGQGPEFLTYFQNEAQLEKSRLLSDRFSAERPKGSFSTLEIQRTEQGDSAMYLCASSLAAETQYFGPGTRLLVL.

This clonotype was seen many times. The gene calls are TRBV10-1 and TRBJ2-3; 10 bases agree with TRBD2. The germline gives CDR1 WNHNN, CDR2 SYGVQD (reference sequence). V shed 7 bases, J shed 4 bases, and the junction held 5 bases outside the gene matches. The CDR3 has 14 amino acids. The CDR3 region is CASKSGRASDTQYF. CDR3 nucleotides: TGCGCCAGCAAGAGCGGGAGGGCCTCAGATACGCAGTATTTT.

The gene calls are TRBV29-1 and TRBJ2-7, with TRBD1 matching 8 bases. The ends lost 7 bases at V and 7 bases at J; junction bases unmatched: 6. Germline V lookup: CDR1 SQVTM, CDR2 ANQGSEA. The CDR3 spans 11 residues. CDR3 coding DNA: TGCAGCGCCGGGACAGGCGATGAGCAGTACTTC. This codes for CSAGTGDEQYF.

This clonotype was seen a handful of times. The chain recombines TRBV5-1 with TRBJ2-5, with 8 bases fitting TRBD1. Trimming removed 4 bases from V and 2 bases from J; junction bases left unmatched: 7. There are 15 residues in the CDR3. From germline, CDR1 is SGHRS and CDR2 YFSETQ. The CDR3 reads CASSPGQAPQETQYF. The CDR3 DNA follows: TGCGCCAGCAGCCCGGGACAGGCGCCACAAGAGACCCAGTACTTC.